Listed here is a single T cell receptor (beta chain). Its antigen is unknown. The sample has other DNA sequences that encode this CDR3 too. The source of the sample is a study of radiotherapy plus CTLA-4 blockade in lung cancer. Study-level background: Objective response rate was about 19%; disease control rate, around 30%. Study-wide results and limits: Among reported predictors of response, early blood T cell clone dynamics with interferon-beta performed best. Expansion in blood of tumor-derived TCR clones was seen after radiotherapy plus ipilimumab.

Per germline, CDR1 MNHNS and CDR2 SASEGT. Trimming removed 2 bases from V and 2 bases from J, with 12 bases in between. The CDR3 loop spans 15 amino acids. The data were produced by immunoSEQ multiplex PCR, yet TCRdb's version contains in-frame clones alone and is incomplete. The repertoire holds about 77,000 clones, with 74% as singletons. It was focal radiation plus CTLA-4 blockade with ipilimumab that patients with chemo-refractory metastatic non-small-cell lung cancer received. The sample consisted of peripheral blood, taken from a patient treated with radiotherapy plus ipilimumab. This rearrangement joins TRBV6-1 to TRBJ1-1; D is undetermined. The receptor's source is a human donor with non-small cell lung cancer whose response to radiotherapy plus ipilimumab could not be evaluated. DNA of the CDR3: TGTGCCAGCAGTGAAATCGGCAGGTTAAACACTGAAGCTTTCTTT. Translating it yields CASSEIGRLNTEAFF.